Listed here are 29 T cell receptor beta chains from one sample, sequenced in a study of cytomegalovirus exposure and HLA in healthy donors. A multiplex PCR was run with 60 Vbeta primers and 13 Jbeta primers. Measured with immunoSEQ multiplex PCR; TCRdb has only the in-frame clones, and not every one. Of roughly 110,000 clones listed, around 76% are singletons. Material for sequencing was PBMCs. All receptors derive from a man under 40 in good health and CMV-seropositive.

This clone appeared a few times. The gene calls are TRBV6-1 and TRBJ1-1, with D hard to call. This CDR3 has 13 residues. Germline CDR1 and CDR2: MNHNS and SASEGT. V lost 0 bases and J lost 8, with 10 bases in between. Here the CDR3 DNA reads TGTGCCAGCAGTGAAGCAGTGGGCAGGGAAGCTTTCTTT. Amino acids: CASSEAVGREAFF.

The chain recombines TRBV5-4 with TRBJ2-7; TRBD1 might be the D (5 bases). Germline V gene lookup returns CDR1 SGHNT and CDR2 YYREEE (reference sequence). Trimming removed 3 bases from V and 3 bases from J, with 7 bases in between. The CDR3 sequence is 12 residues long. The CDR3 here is CASSSDSYEQYF. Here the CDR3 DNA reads TGTGCCAGCAGCTCAGACAGCTACGAGCAGTACTTC.

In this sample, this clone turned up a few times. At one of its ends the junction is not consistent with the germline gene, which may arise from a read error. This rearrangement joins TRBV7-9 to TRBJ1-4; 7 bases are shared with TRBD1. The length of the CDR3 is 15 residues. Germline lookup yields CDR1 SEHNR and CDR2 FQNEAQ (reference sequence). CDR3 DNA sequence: TGTTCCAGCAGCTTATCAGGGACAGTTAATGAAAAACTGTTTTTT. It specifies CSSSLSGTVNEKLFF.

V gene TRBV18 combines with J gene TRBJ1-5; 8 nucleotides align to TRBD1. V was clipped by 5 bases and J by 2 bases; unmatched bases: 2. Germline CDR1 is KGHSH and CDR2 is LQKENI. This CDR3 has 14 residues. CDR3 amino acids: CASSEQGGNQPQHF. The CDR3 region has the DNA TGTGCCAGCTCAGAACAGGGGGGCAATCAGCCCCAGCATTTT.

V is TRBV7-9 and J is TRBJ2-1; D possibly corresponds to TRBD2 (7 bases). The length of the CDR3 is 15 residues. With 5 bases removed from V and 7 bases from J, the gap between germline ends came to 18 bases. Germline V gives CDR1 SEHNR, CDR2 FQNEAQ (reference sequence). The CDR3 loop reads CASSPEGGAWNEQFF. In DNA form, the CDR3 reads TGTGCCAGCAGCCCCGAGGGGGGGGCGTGGAATGAGCAGTTCTTC.

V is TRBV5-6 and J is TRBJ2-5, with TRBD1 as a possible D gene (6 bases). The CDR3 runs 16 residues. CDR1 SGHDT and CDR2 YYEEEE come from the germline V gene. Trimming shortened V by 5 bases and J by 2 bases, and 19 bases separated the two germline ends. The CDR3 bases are TGTGCCAGCAGTTTTGGTACCGGGACAAGTCAAGAGACCCAGTACTTC. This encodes CASSFGTGTSQETQYF.

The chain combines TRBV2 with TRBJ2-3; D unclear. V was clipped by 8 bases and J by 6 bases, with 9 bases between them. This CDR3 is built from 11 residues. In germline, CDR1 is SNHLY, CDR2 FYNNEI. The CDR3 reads CASLLVDTQYF. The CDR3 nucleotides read TGTGCCAGCTTATTAGTTGATACGCAGTATTTT.

CDR3 in amino acids: CASGLYTGKDTEAFF. In DNA form, the CDR3 reads TGTGCTAGTGGTTTGTATACAGGGAAGGACACTGAAGCTTTCTTT. The chain joins TRBV12-5 to TRBJ1-1, with D maybe TRBD1 (6 bases). Germline V CDR1 and CDR2: LGHNT, FRNRAP. V lost 2 bases to trimming and J lost 3 bases, with 13 bases between them. The CDR3 is 15 residues long.

For the CDR3, the DNA is TGTGCCAGCAGAAATTCTCCCGCACGAGGAGGAAACACCATATATTTT. Translated: CASRNSPARGGNTIYF. This chain connects TRBV7-9 to TRBJ1-3, with D uncertain. Germline CDR1 reads SEHNR; CDR2 reads FQNEAQ (reference sequence). Trimming shortened V by 6 bases and J by 4 bases, and 19 bases separated the two germline ends. CDR3 length: 16 amino acids.

This chain's CDR3 is CASSYLGQNTGELFF. The CDR3, as DNA: TGTGCCAGCAGTTACCTCGGACAGAACACCGGGGAGCTGTTTTTT. V usage is TRBV6-5 and J usage is TRBJ2-2; a weak D match, TRBD1 (5 bases). The V end lost 2 bases, the J end lost 1 base, and 8 bases lay between the germline ends. The V gene's germline CDR1 is MNHEY and CDR2 SVGAGI. The CDR3 length is 15 residues.

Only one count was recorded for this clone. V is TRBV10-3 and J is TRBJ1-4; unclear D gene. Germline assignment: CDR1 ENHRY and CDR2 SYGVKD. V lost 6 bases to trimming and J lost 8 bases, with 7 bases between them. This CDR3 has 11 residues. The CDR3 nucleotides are TGTGCCATCAGCGCGGGGGAAAAACTGTTTTTT. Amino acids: CAISAGEKLFF.

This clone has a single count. The CDR3 DNA follows: TGTGCCAGCAGTGAACAGCGGGGATCCGCAGATACGCAGTATTTT. Translation: CASSEQRGSADTQYF. V and J are TRBV6-1 and TRBJ2-3; 7 bases map to TRBD2. This CDR3 is 15 amino acids long. The V segment lost 2 bases and the J segment 4 bases; nucleotides outside the gene matches: 6. Germline loops: CDR1 MNHNS, CDR2 SASEGT.

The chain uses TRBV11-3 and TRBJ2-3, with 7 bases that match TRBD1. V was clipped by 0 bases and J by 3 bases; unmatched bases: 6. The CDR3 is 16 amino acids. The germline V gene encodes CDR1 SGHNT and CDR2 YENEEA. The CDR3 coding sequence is TGTGCCAGCAGCTTAGATCTGGACAGGAGAACAGATACGCAGTATTTT. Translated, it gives CASSLDLDRRTDTQYF.

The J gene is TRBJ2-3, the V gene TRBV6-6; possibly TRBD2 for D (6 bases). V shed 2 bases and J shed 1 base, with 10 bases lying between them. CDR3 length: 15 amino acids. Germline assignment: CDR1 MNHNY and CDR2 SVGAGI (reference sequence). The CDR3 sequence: CASSYTGEGTDTQYF. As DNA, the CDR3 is TGTGCCAGCAGTTACACGGGGGAGGGCACAGATACGCAGTATTTT.

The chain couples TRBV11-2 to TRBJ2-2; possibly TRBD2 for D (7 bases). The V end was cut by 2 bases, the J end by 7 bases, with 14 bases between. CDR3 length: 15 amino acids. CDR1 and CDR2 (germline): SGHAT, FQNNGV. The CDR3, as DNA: TGTGCCAGCAGCTTATGGAGGGGGGGCGGCGGGGAGCTGTTTTTT. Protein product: CASSLWRGGGGELFF.

This chain's CDR3 is CASNPGLTSSYNEQFF. As DNA, the CDR3 is TGTGCCAGTAATCCGGGACTGACGAGCTCCTACAATGAGCAGTTCTTC. The chain recombines TRBV19 with TRBJ2-1; D possibly corresponds to TRBD2 (6 bases). Germline assignment: CDR1 LNHDA and CDR2 SQIVND (reference sequence). V gave up 7 bases and J gave up 0 bases, with 16 bases separating them. The CDR3 extends over 16 amino acids.

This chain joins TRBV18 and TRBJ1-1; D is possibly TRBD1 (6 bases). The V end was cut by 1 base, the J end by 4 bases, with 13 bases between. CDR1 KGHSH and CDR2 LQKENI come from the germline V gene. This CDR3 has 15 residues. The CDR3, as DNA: TGTGCCAGCTCACCACTTACAGGGTTTTCCACTGAAGCTTTCTTT. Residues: CASSPLTGFSTEAFF.

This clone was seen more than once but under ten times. The CDR3 loop is CASSLETSGGFYEQYF. In nucleotides, the CDR3 is TGTGCCAGCAGCTTAGAGACTAGCGGGGGGTTCTACGAGCAGTACTTC. V gene TRBV11-3 combines with J gene TRBJ2-7, with 13 bases that match TRBD2. There are 16 residues in the CDR3. The V gene's germline CDR1 is SGHNT and CDR2 YENEEA. The V segment lost 0 bases and the J segment 3 bases; nucleotides outside the gene matches: 2. Full variable domain (remainder filled in from reference TRBV11-3 and TRBJ2-7): EAGVVQSPRYKIIEKKQPVAFWCNPISGHNTLYWYLQNLGQGPELLIRYENEEAVDDSQLPKDRFSAERLKGVDSTLKIQPAELGDSAVYLCASSLETSGGFYEQYFGPGTRLTVT.

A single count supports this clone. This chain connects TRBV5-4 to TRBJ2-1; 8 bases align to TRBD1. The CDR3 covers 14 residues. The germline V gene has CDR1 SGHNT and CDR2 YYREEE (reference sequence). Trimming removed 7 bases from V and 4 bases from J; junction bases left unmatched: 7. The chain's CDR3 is CASGQGWGYNEQFF. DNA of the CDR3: TGTGCCAGCGGACAGGGATGGGGATACAATGAGCAGTTCTTC.

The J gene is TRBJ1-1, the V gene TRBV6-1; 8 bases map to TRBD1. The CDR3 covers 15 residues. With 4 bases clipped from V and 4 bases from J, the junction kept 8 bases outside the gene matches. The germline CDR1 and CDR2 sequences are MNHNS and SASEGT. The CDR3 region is CASSVHQGAATEAFF. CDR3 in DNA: TGTGCCAGCAGTGTACATCAGGGGGCGGCCACTGAAGCTTTCTTT.

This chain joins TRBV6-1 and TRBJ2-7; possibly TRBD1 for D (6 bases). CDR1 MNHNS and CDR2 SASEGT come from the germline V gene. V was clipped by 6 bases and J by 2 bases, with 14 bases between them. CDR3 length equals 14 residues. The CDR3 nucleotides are TGTGCCAGCAGGGAATCCCGGGACACCTACGAGCAGTACTTC. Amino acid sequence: CASRESRDTYEQYF.

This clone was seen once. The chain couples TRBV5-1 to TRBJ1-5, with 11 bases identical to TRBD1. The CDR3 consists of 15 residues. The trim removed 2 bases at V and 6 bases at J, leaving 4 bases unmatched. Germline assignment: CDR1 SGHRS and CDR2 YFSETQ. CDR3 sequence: CASSFGQGAGQPQHF. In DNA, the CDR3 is TGCGCCAGCAGCTTCGGACAGGGGGCCGGTCAGCCCCAGCATTTT.

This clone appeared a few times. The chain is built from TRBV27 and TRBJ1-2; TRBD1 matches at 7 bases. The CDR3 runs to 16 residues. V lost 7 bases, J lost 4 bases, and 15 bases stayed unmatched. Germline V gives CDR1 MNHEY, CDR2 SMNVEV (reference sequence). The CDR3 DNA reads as TGTGCCAGCATCAAAATGGGGCAGGGGGGTAGCTATGGCTACACCTTC. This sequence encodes CASIKMGQGGSYGYTF.

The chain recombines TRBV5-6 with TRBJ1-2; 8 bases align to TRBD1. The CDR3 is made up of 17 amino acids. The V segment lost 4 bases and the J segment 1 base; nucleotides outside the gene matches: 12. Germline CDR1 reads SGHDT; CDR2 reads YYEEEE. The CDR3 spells CASSGDRNHPVNYGYTF. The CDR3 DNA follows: TGTGCCAGCAGCGGGGACAGGAACCACCCCGTTAACTATGGCTACACCTTC.

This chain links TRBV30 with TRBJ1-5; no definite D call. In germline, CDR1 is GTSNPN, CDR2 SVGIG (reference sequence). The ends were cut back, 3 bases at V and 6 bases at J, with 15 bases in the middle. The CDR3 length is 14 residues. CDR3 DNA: TGTGCCTGGAGCCCCGGGTCTTCTTTTCAGCCCCAGCATTTT. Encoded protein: CAWSPGSSFQPQHF.

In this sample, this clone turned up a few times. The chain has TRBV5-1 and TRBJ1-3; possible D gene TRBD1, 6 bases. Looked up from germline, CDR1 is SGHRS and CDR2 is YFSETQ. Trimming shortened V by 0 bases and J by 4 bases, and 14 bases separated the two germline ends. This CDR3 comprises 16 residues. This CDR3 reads CASSLEGDGWGNTIYF. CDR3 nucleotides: TGCGCCAGCAGCTTGGAGGGGGACGGTTGGGGAAACACCATATATTTT.

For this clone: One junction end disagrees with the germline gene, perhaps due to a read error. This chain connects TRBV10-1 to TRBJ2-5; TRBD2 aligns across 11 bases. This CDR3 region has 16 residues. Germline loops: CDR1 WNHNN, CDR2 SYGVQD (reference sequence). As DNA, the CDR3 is TGCGCCGGCAGTGAGTCTCTAGCGGGGGGCGTAGAGACCCAGTACTTC. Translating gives CAGSESLAGGVETQYF.

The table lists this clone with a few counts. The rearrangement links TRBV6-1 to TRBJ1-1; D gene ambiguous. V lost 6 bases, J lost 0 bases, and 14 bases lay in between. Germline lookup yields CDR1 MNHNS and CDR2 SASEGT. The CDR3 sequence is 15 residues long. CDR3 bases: TGTGCCAGCAGCGAAAACAGCCTTCTGAACACTGAAGCTTTCTTT. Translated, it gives CASSENSLLNTEAFF.

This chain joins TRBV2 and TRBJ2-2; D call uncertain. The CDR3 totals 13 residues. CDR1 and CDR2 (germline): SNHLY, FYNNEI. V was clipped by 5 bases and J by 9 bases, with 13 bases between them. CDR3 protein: CASSTRPHRELFF. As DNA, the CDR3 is TGTGCCAGCAGTACGCGGCCCCACCGGGAGCTGTTTTTT.